A single sample gave rise to the 17 T cell receptor beta chains below, sequenced in a study of blood T cell repertoires in COVID-19. Assay used: immunoSEQ multiplex PCR; TCRdb lists only in-frame clones, some missing. The sample has over 250,000 clones, around 90% seen once. Sequenced sample: peripheral blood. These receptors were taken from a woman in her 30s with acute or convalescent COVID-19.

This chain uses TRBV7-9 with TRBJ2-3, with 7 bases fitting TRBD2. Trimming removed 0 bases from V and 2 bases from J; junction bases left unmatched: 5. CDR1 and CDR2 (germline): SEHNR, FQNEAQ (reference sequence). The CDR3 sequence is 16 residues long. Here the CDR3 reads CASSLATGGVTDTQYF. Written as DNA, the CDR3 is TGTGCCAGCAGCTTAGCGACGGGGGGTGTCACAGATACGCAGTATTTT.

The chain combines TRBV4-3 with TRBJ2-1; a weak D match, TRBD1 (6 bases). V was clipped by 0 bases and J by 0 bases, with 12 bases between them. The length of the CDR3 is 17 residues. From germline, CDR1 is LGHNA and CDR2 YSLEER. The CDR3 DNA follows: TGCGCCAGCAGCCAAGATTCGGACAGTAGCTCCTACAATGAGCAGTTCTTC. Protein sequence: CASSQDSDSSSYNEQFF.

The chain joins TRBV2 to TRBJ1-5; tentatively, D is TRBD1 (5 bases). The germline V gene encodes CDR1 SNHLY and CDR2 FYNNEI. V was pared by 4 bases and J by 1 base, with 8 bases between. The CDR3 covers 14 residues. CDR3 coding DNA: TGTGCCAGCAGTGGGGGGGTAAGCAATCAGCCCCAGCATTTT. It specifies CASSGGVSNQPQHF.

V is TRBV28 and J is TRBJ1-4, with TRBD1 matching over 9 bases. The CDR3 is 15 amino acids. Germline CDR1 MDHEN, CDR2 SYDVKM. The V segment lost 6 bases and the J segment 8 bases; nucleotides outside the gene matches: 10. The CDR3 coding sequence is TGTGCCAGCAGCTCGAGTTTAGACAGGGGGGAAAAACTGTTTTTT. It encodes CASSSSLDRGEKLFF.

V gene TRBV19 combines with J gene TRBJ2-7; 12 bases align to TRBD2. Germline V gene lookup returns CDR1 LNHDA and CDR2 SQIVND (reference sequence). Trimming cost V 3 bases and J 6 bases; bases outside gene matches: 12. The CDR3 runs to 17 residues. The CDR3 is CASSIGLTSGRPSEQYF. CDR3 bases: TGTGCCAGTAGTATCGGCCTAACTAGCGGGAGGCCTTCCGAGCAGTACTTC.

This chain connects TRBV4-3 to TRBJ2-5, with TRBD2 identical over 7 bases. The germline V gene encodes CDR1 LGHNA and CDR2 YSLEER. The CDR3 is 17 residues long. V lost 0 bases and J lost 1; bases outside the gene matches: 8. The CDR3 bases are TGCGCCAGCAGCCAAGATAGAGTGGGAGGGGCCCAAGAGACCCAGTACTTC. Amino acid sequence: CASSQDRVGGAQETQYF.

The chain links TRBV19 to TRBJ1-5; TRBD1 matches at 8 bases. CDR1 is LNHDA, CDR2 SQIVND, per germline (reference sequence). This CDR3 is 13 amino acids long. V was pared by 9 bases and J by 2 bases, with 3 bases of the junction left unmatched. The CDR3 reads CASATGGNQPQHF. The CDR3 DNA sequence: TGTGCCAGCGCGACAGGGGGCAATCAGCCCCAGCATTTT.

The V gene is TRBV5-4, the J gene TRBJ2-2; TRBD1 matches at 7 bases. CDR3 length: 16 residues. Germline CDR1 and CDR2: SGHNT and YYREEE (reference sequence). V was clipped by 1 base and J by 5 bases; unmatched bases: 8. CDR3 sequence: CASSLMGQPETGELFF. The CDR3 nucleotides are TGTGCCAGCAGCTTGATGGGACAGCCTGAAACCGGGGAGCTGTTTTTT.

V is TRBV13 and J is TRBJ2-3, with 9 bases lining up with TRBD2. This CDR3 region has 17 residues. J was trimmed by 0 bases and V by 5 bases; bases with no gene match: 9. Germline V gene lookup returns CDR1 PRHDT and CDR2 FYEKMQ (reference sequence). The CDR3 here is CASSRGSSGTSTDTQYF. Here the CDR3 DNA reads TGTGCCAGCAGCAGGGGTTCTAGCGGGACTAGCACAGATACGCAGTATTTT.

V and J are TRBV6-5 and TRBJ2-3; D not certain. Trimming left V 1 base short and J 3 bases short, with 8 bases between. Germline lookup yields CDR1 MNHEY and CDR2 SVGAGI. The CDR3 is 14 residues long. The CDR3 spells CASSYWARTDTQYF. DNA of the CDR3: TGTGCCAGCAGTTACTGGGCGCGAACAGATACGCAGTATTTT.

The chain joins TRBV14 to TRBJ1-1; D call uncertain. V lost 0 bases and J lost 1, with 6 bases in between. Germline V CDR1 and CDR2: SGHDN, FVKESK. The CDR3 sequence is 14 residues long. CDR3 sequence reads: CASSQETANTEAFF. CDR3 nucleotides: TGTGCCAGCAGCCAAGAAACAGCGAACACTGAAGCTTTCTTT.

On this clone itself: Other DNA sequences within the sample encode an identical CDR3. The genes are TRBV27 and TRBJ2-7; TRBD2 is a possible D gene (6 bases). In germline, CDR1 is MNHEY, CDR2 SMNVEV (reference sequence). The CDR3 has 11 residues. V was trimmed by 5 bases and J by 7 bases, leaving 9 bases between them. CDR3 amino acids: CASSLGGEQYF. The CDR3 DNA reads as TGTGCCAGCAGTCTAGGAGGGGAGCAGTACTTC.

This chain uses TRBV2 with TRBJ2-3; D perhaps matches TRBD2 (6 bases). With 8 bases removed from V and 1 base from J, the gap between germline ends came to 13 bases. CDR1 and CDR2 (germline): SNHLY, FYNNEI. The CDR3 runs 14 residues. CDR3 nucleotides: TGTGCCAGCGGGACTGGCTCTGGCACAGATACGCAGTATTTT. Amino acid sequence: CASGTGSGTDTQYF.

The gene calls are TRBV25-1 and TRBJ2-7; TRBD2 aligns across 12 bases. There are 14 residues in the CDR3. Germline V gene lookup returns CDR1 MGHDK and CDR2 SYGVNS. V gave up 6 bases and J gave up 9 bases; unmatched junction bases: 9. The CDR3 here is CASRSSGRAFAQYF. The CDR3 DNA sequence: TGTGCCAGCAGATCTAGCGGGAGGGCCTTTGCGCAGTACTTC.

The table lists this clone with a count of one. The CDR3 nucleotides read TGTGCCAGCAGCCCCGGACTGCACTATGGCTACACCTTC. It yields the protein CASSPGLHYGYTF. This sequence joins TRBV6-5 and TRBJ1-2; D gene ambiguous. The V end lost 6 bases, the J end lost 3 bases, and 11 bases lay between the germline ends. The CDR3 runs to 13 residues. Germline lookup yields CDR1 MNHEY and CDR2 SVGAGI.

This clone was observed a single time. This chain joins TRBV30 and TRBJ2-7; D possibly corresponds to TRBD2 (6 bases). CDR3 length equals 14 residues. Germline values: CDR1 GTSNPN, CDR2 SVGIG (reference sequence). The V end lost 4 bases, the J end lost 2 bases, and 15 bases lay between the germline ends. The DNA of the CDR3 is TGTGCCTGGACCTTAGGAGGGGCGGCCTACGAGCAGTACTTC. It is translated as CAWTLGGAAYEQYF.

The CDR3 here is CASSLGPVGAFF. CDR3 DNA sequence: TGTGCCAGCAGTTTGGGCCCAGTAGGCGCTTTCTTT. The chain combines TRBV12-3 or TRBV12-4 with TRBJ1-1; unclear D gene. V lost 3 bases and J lost 11, with 13 bases in between. The CDR3 totals 12 residues.